Listed below are T cell receptor beta chains from one sample, sequenced in a study of T-cell reconstitution after alpha-beta-depleted transplantation in children. A single record per CDR3 protein comes from TCRdb applying MiXCR to the PCR reads. The sample holds some 72,000 distinct CDR3 sequences, more than 5.5% seen once. Material: PBMCs from the stem cell graft donor, obtained from the stem cell graft. Receptor source: a human donor who donated a stem cell graft to a child with acute lymphoblastic leukemia. Both conserved end residues are part of each CDR3. A D gene is named only where the DNA matches it firmly. Part of the rows lack a size; the others show once, few, many or a class for expanded clones.

D: TRBD2
size: many
V: TRBV27
J: TRBJ2-5
CDR3: CASSSLAGVETQYF
DNA: TGTGCCAGCAGTTCCCTAGCGGGAGTAGAGACCCAGTACTTC

D: .
size: many
V: TRBV12-3/TRBV12-4
J: TRBJ1-2
CDR3: CASSFSPAAIRGYTF
DNA: TGTGCCAGCAGTTTCTCTCCGGCTGCTATTAGAGGCTACACCTTC

D: .
size: many
V: TRBV12-3/TRBV12-4
J: TRBJ2-7
CDR3: CASRSPGGEQYF
DNA: TGTGCCAGCAGGTCTCCTGGTGGCGAGCAGTACTTC

D: TRBD1
size: many
V: TRBV6-5
J: TRBJ1-2
CDR3: CASTLGTGYGYTF
DNA: TGTGCCAGCACTCTCGGGACAGGCTATGGCTACACCTTC

D: .
size: .
V: TRBV28
J: TRBJ2-7
CDR3: CASSHSSDQYF
DNA: TGTGCCAGCAGCCATTCTAGCGATCAGTACTTC

D: .
size: .
V: TRBV29-1
J: TRBJ2-1
CDR3: CSVQGSLIEQFF
DNA: TGCAGCGTTCAAGGTTCGCTGATTGAGCAGTTCTTC

D: .
size: few
V: TRBV7-6
J: TRBJ1-2
CDR3: CASSPPLDLLEGYTF
DNA: TGTGCCAGCAGCCCCCCCTTGGACCTCTTGGAAGGCTACACCTTC

D: .
size: .
V: TRBV28
J: TRBJ1-6
CDR3: CASSWGGPRYNSPLHF
DNA: TGTGCCAGCAGTTGGGGGGGGCCGCGCTATAATTCACCCCTCCACTTT

D: .
size: .
V: TRBV27
J: TRBJ1-1
CDR3: CASSPSRLNTEAFF
DNA: TGTGCCAGCAGTCCCAGTAGGTTGAACACTGAAGCTTTCTTT

D: TRBD2
size: many
V: TRBV4-2
J: TRBJ2-3
CDR3: CASSLEAGGPNIAQYF
DNA: TGTGCCAGCAGCCTTGAAGCGGGGGGGCCTAATATTGCGCAGTATTTT

D: .
size: few
V: TRBV6-6
J: TRBJ2-7
CDR3: CASSYTWDHYEQYF
DNA: TGTGCCAGCAGTTACACCTGGGATCACTACGAGCAGTACTTC

D: .
size: few
V: TRBV4-1
J: TRBJ1-5
CDR3: CASSQDGNQPQHF
DNA: TGCGCCAGCAGCCAAGATGGCAATCAGCCCCAGCATTTT

D: TRBD2
size: .
V: TRBV19
J: TRBJ2-1
CDR3: CASSLKLAGPSYNEQFF
DNA: TGTGCCAGTAGTCTGAAACTAGCGGGCCCATCCTACAATGAGCAGTTCTTC

D: TRBD1
size: many
V: TRBV4-1
J: TRBJ2-7
CDR3: CASSHATTGAYEQYF
DNA: TGCGCCAGCAGCCACGCGACGACAGGGGCCTACGAGCAGTACTTC

D: TRBD2
size: .
V: TRBV20-1
J: TRBJ2-1
CDR3: CSATGTSGSNEQFF
DNA: TGCAGTGCTACCGGGACTAGCGGGAGTAATGAGCAGTTCTTC

D: .
size: many
V: TRBV28
J: TRBJ2-3
CDR3: CASSLLSDTQYF
DNA: TGTGCCAGCAGTTTATTGTCAGATACGCAGTATTTT

D: .
size: few
V: TRBV12-3/TRBV12-4
J: TRBJ1-4
CDR3: CASSFRGANEKLFF
DNA: TGTGCCAGCAGTTTTCGGGGGGCGAATGAAAAACTGTTTTTT

D: .
size: many
V: TRBV9
J: TRBJ2-7
CDR3: CASSVAVGVAYEQYF
DNA: TGTGCCAGCAGCGTAGCTGTGGGAGTGGCCTACGAGCAGTACTTC

D: .
size: many
V: TRBV2
J: TRBJ1-5
CDR3: CASSERVSGANQPQHF
DNA: TGTGCCAGCAGTGAAAGAGTCTCAGGGGCCAATCAGCCCCAGCATTTT

D: .
size: many
V: TRBV29-1
J: TRBJ2-5
CDR3: CSYQRRQETQYF
DNA: TGCAGCTACCAACGGCGTCAAGAGACCCAGTACTTC

D: TRBD1
size: .
V: TRBV5-1
J: TRBJ2-6
CDR3: CASSKRTGDTSGANVLTF
DNA: TGCGCCAGCAGCAAACGGACAGGGGATACATCCGGGGCCAACGTCCTGACTTTC

D: .
size: many
V: TRBV5-5
J: TRBJ2-2
CDR3: CASSLTDNTGELFF
DNA: TGTGCCAGCAGCTTAACAGATAACACCGGGGAGCTGTTTTTT

D: .
size: many
V: TRBV7-9
J: TRBJ1-4
CDR3: CASSWSTNEKLFF
DNA: TGTGCCAGCAGTTGGTCAACTAATGAAAAACTGTTTTTT

D: TRBD1
size: .
V: TRBV6-2/TRBV6-3
J: TRBJ1-6
CDR3: CASSRDLGQGNSPLHF
DNA: TGTGCCAGCAGTCGAGATCTTGGACAGGGGAATTCACCCCTCCACTTT

D: .
size: .
V: TRBV11-1
J: TRBJ1-4
CDR3: CASSSEGSTNEKLFF
DNA: TGTGCCAGCAGCTCAGAGGGGTCAACTAATGAAAAACTGTTTTTT

D: .
size: many
V: TRBV7-9
J: TRBJ2-5
CDR3: CASSTIPRSGIGETQYF
DNA: TGTGCCAGCAGCACCATCCCGCGGTCCGGGATCGGGGAGACCCAGTACTTC

D: TRBD2
size: many
V: TRBV18
J: TRBJ2-1
CDR3: CASSPGGGAPNEQFF
DNA: TGTGCCAGCTCACCAGGCGGGGGGGCCCCCAATGAGCAGTTCTTC

D: TRBD2
size: few
V: TRBV10-2
J: TRBJ2-7
CDR3: CASSPSLAGGLREQYF
DNA: TGCGCCAGCAGCCCCTCCTTAGCGGGGGGTTTAAGGGAGCAGTACTTC

D: .
size: many
V: TRBV20-1
J: TRBJ1-4
CDR3: CSAISPSGNEKLFF
DNA: TGCAGTGCTATCTCTCCTAGTGGTAATGAAAAACTGTTTTTT

D: .
size: few
V: TRBV29-1
J: TRBJ1-1
CDR3: CSVPITGMNTEAFF
DNA: TGCAGCGTGCCTATAACAGGGATGAACACTGAAGCTTTCTTT

D: .
size: many
V: TRBV29-1
J: TRBJ1-2
CDR3: CSGNFAGGYTF
DNA: TGCAGCGGGAACTTCGCAGGGGGCTACACCTTC

D: TRBD1
size: many
V: TRBV28
J: TRBJ2-7
CDR3: CASTTGGPYEQYF
DNA: TGTGCCAGCACTACAGGGGGACCCTACGAGCAGTACTTC

D: .
size: many
V: TRBV12-3/TRBV12-4
J: TRBJ1-2
CDR3: CASSLKANYGYTF
DNA: TGTGCCAGCAGTTTAAAGGCTAACTATGGCTACACCTTC